The clone carrying this T cell receptor (beta chain) was counted once. What it recognizes is unknown. This record comes from a study of human T cells and chemical hapten exposure. Study context: Patch tests of 0.01% DPC on the upper back were read at 6 days. The study traced per-sample TCR yield variation mainly to small differences in pooled library volumes.

Specified treatment: therapeutic diphenylcyclopropenone sensitization with weekly scalp DPC. Total RNA came from unfractionated whole blood. The library gave individual cDNA molecules unique molecular identifiers. TCRdb analysed the reads with MiXCR anew, one entry per CDR3 protein. The sample shows 4,400 or so distinct CDR3 sequences, 49% of them seen only once. Study-wide findings and caveats: Expanded TCRs grouped into significantly more large CDR3 similarity clusters than controls produced.

The TCR sequence derives from an adult with alopecia areata. Some clones in this sample may be carry-over from other donors' samples. This table probably holds off-target reads from a library built for another chain. Material: whole blood, obtained before DPC sensitization or 2, 6, or about 24 weeks after (not recorded which).

Written as DNA, the CDR3 is TGTGCCGCCCTTCGACAGGGGTCTGGAAACACCATATATTTT. Protein sequence: CAALRQGSGNTIYF. The chain carries TRBV7-9 and TRBJ1-3; 8 positions agree with TRBD1. The CDR3 totals 14 residues. CDR1 is SEHNR, CDR2 FQNEAQ, per germline (reference sequence). J gave up 1 base and V 11 bases, and 7 bases lay outside the gene matches.